This T cell receptor (beta chain) was observed in a study of monozygotic twins with inflammatory bowel disease. TCRdb reprocessed the 5' RACE reads and keeps a single row for each CDR3 protein, giving no DNA. The table counts around 400,000 distinct CDR3 sequences; 2% to 2.5% lies in the top ten. The CDR3 length is 13 residues. Germline CDR1 DFQATT, CDR2 SNEGSKA (reference sequence). Donors each contributed one blood sample measuring around 2.4 ml. Without any T cell sorting, total RNA was isolated from whole blood. Sequenced: blood. The chain combines TRBV20-1 with TRBJ2-1; lacking DNA, the TRBD2 call made by TCRdb goes unchecked. This TCR came from a human donor with ulcerative colitis or Crohn's disease, or a healthy co-twin of an affected twin (not recorded which). CDR3 loop: CSARDRLAGVWFF.